This T cell receptor beta chain emerged from a study of blood T cell repertoires in COVID-19 (TCRdb year 2020). Regarding the research as a whole: The collaborator samples originated in the United States, Italy and Spain and spanned the acute and convalescent phases of COVID-19. The prospective study material was composed of cDNA or gDNA derived from T cells, B-cell-depleted T cells, or PBMCs. Subjects who had been exposed to COVID-19, were actively infected with it, or had recovered from it provided the deeply sampled blood TCRbeta repertoires that made up the dataset. The repertoires were released in a freely available public database meant as a resource for research on the immune response to SARS-CoV-2. The samples were drawn from two sources: the first 160 participants of the ongoing ImmuneRACE study, and over 950 subjects contributed by 6 global collaborators. The sample metadata nearly always contained a de-identified subject ID, COVID-19 status, age in years and sex. HLA class I and class II types, where available, came from metadata supplied by the sample provider rather than from assay-based typing. Summary of the overall study and its limitations: The quantity of clinical and demographic metadata differed by source and by participant and was supplied without curation.

TCRbeta CDR3 regions were amplified from genomic DNA using the immunoSEQ Assay, a bias-controlled multiplex PCR. In the paper's pipeline: Within the assay, amplification of reference gene primers was used to estimate how many nucleated cells each sample contained. To quantify the absolute abundance of each unique TCRbeta CDR3 rearrangement, sequence reads were collapsed and filtered. Productive Simpson clonality was computed per sample as the square root of Simpson's diversity index over productive rearrangements. This is the immuneACCESS table as TCRdb keeps it, with only in-frame sequences that have V and J called. A part of the clones is gone; compared with another copy, unresolved V genes explain less than half, and the rest is unexplained. D and trimming were read from the DNA, whereas the V and J calls and clone size are those reported in that table. The sample table holds under 250,000 clones, of which roughly nine tenths were seen once. 3.5% of the sample goes to the ten largest clones.

With respect to this clone: The clone's antigen remains unknown. It has no much larger one-base neighbor in the sample; base qualities were not kept.

In the prospective study, participants were roughly 18 to 90 years old, resided in about two dozen geographic areas of the United States, and were enrolled through a virtual design. Cohort assignment in the prospective study relied on participant-reported clinical history from a screening survey and a study questionnaire. In the prospective study, mobile phlebotomists collected whole blood, serum and a nasopharyngeal or oropharyngeal swab from each participant. Over an approximately 2-month period, participants in the prospective study had the option of providing additional blood draws and questionnaires. Blood samples from the prospective study were shipped frozen or at room temperature prior to DNA extraction. This receptor was obtained from a woman aged 18-29 years in a cohort exposed to, infected with or recovered from COVID-19 (not recorded which). The sample comprised PBMCs or T cells enriched from blood (not recorded which).

The DNA sequence reads TGTGCCAGCAGTCGTAATATAGCGGTTGAGACCCAGTACTTC. It encodes CASSRNIAVETQYF. This chain joins TRBV2 to TRBJ2-5; a tentative D match to TRBD2 spans 6 bases. There are 14 amino acids in the CDR3, from cysteine to phenylalanine inclusive. Solely the CDR3 DNA is kept, with 42 bases framed from the first base. The trim is 5 bases for V and 5 bases for J, with a gap of 15 bases between the germline ends. CDR1 SNHLY and CDR2 FYNNEI are derived from the germline V gene.